The 22 T cell receptor beta chains below come from one sample, sequenced in a study of blood T cells in healthy people across ages. Primers used in a second PCR of roughly 6 to 12 cycles were a sample-barcoded 5' primer and a J-beta primer mix. TCRdb fed the 5' RACE reads into MiXCR, producing one record per CDR3 protein. Among 550,000 to 700,000 distinct CDR3 sequences, roughly 28% were seen once, and the ten largest hold about 18%. Sequencing used blood. The receptor set was obtained from a woman aged 70-85 years in good health.

As for this clonotype: An end of the junction differs from the germline gene, which may be a read error. V is TRBV12-3 or TRBV12-4 and J is TRBJ2-5, with TRBD1 matching 7 bases. The CDR3 is 15 residues long. This chain's CDR3 is CASSLGQGGVETQYF. In DNA form, the CDR3 reads TGTGCCAGCAGCTTAGGGCAAGGGGGCGTAGAGACCCAGTACTTC.

This clonotype has just a few counts. V gene TRBV24-1 combines with J gene TRBJ2-1; 7 nucleotides align to TRBD1. V lost 7 bases to trimming and J lost 2 bases; unmatched junction nucleotides: 7. CDR1 and CDR2 (germline): KGHDR, SFDVKD. The CDR3 contains 15 residues. The CDR3: CATSPGTAPYNEQFF. The CDR3 DNA reads TGTGCCACCAGCCCCGGGACAGCCCCCTACAATGAGCAGTTCTTC.

This clonotype has just a few counts. This sequence joins TRBV7-3 and TRBJ1-2, with TRBD1 matching over 9 bases. From germline, CDR1 is SGHTA and CDR2 FQGTGA. This CDR3 has 15 residues. V gave up 5 bases and J gave up 7 bases; unmatched junction bases: 11. The chain's CDR3 is CASSLRQGDGSGYTF. The CDR3 DNA is TGTGCCAGCAGCCTCAGACAGGGGGATGGAAGTGGCTACACCTTC.

This clonotype was detected only a few times. The chain couples TRBV29-1 to TRBJ2-5; D is unresolved. With the DNA end fitting TRBJ2-1 better, the J assignment may be wrong. Germline-derived CDR1 and CDR2 are SQVTM and ANQGSEA. The CDR3 loop spans 12 amino acids. CDR3 in amino acids: CSVGRSRNEQFF. CDR3 sequence (DNA): TGCAGCGTTGGAAGGTCTCGGAATGAGCAGTTCTTC.

V and J are TRBV20-1 and TRBJ1-3, with D hard to call. The CDR3 consists of 13 residues. Germline loops: CDR1 DFQATT, CDR2 SNEGSKA (reference sequence). The V gene lost 3 bases and the J gene lost 7 bases, with 13 bases spanning the gap. CDR3 loop: CSASGQALNTIYF. CDR3 sequence (DNA): TGCAGTGCTAGCGGCCAGGCTCTGAACACCATATATTTT.

This clonotype occurred a few times. The chain links TRBV20-1 to TRBJ2-1; 7 bases fit TRBD1. The CDR3 has 16 amino acids. The V gene's germline CDR1 is DFQATT and CDR2 SNEGSKA (reference sequence). Losses at the gene ends were 1 base for V and 2 bases for J; bases not matched to a gene: 8. The CDR3 DNA reads TGCAGTGCTAGAGTCCCCACAGGGGACCCCTACAATGAGCAGTTCTTC. It is translated as CSARVPTGDPYNEQFF.

This clonotype was seen more than once but under ten times. The V call is TRBV7-6, the J call TRBJ1-2; 9 nucleotides agree with TRBD1. J gave up 8 bases and V 6 bases, and 13 bases lay outside the gene matches. Germline CDR1 reads SGHVS; CDR2 reads FNYEAQ. The CDR3 extends over 15 amino acids. DNA of the CDR3: TGTGCCAGCAGTCTGCAGGGACAGGGTCTAGGGGGCTACACCTTC. Protein product: CASSLQGQGLGGYTF.

The chain has TRBV20-1 and TRBJ1-1; D is perhaps TRBD1 (5 bases). Germline CDR1 DFQATT, CDR2 SNEGSKA (reference sequence). V was pared by 3 bases and J by 0 bases, with 11 bases between. CDR3 length equals 14 residues. CDR3 in DNA: TGCAGTGCTAGGAATCGGGGGTTGAACACTGAAGCTTTCTTT. It specifies CSARNRGLNTEAFF.

Note on this clonotype: The DNA is left out, because the CDR3 cannot be placed on it with certainty; the CDR3 is given as TCRdb lists it. V and J are TRBV9 and TRBJ1-2; the D call TRBD1 from the table was never checked on the DNA. The CDR3 has 12 residues if both end residues are counted. The germline V gene has CDR1 SGDLS and CDR2 YYNGEE. This CDR3 reads CASSVGQGANTF.

A word on this clonotype: A much larger clone lies one base from this, so it may be a read error. The gene calls are TRBV20-1 and TRBJ2-2; D might be TRBD1 (6 bases). Germline V lookup: CDR1 DFQATT, CDR2 SNEGSKA (reference sequence). The CDR3 length is 12 residues. Written as DNA, the CDR3 is TGCAGTGCGCAACAGGGAACCGGGGAGCCGTTTTTT. This encodes CSAQQGTGEPFF.

This sequence joins TRBV20-1 and TRBJ1-2; D unresolved. CDR1 and CDR2 (germline): DFQATT, SNEGSKA (reference sequence). V lost 7 bases to trimming and J lost 7 bases, with 19 bases between them. CDR3 length: 13 residues. The CDR3 spells CSVKKAGESGYTF. The CDR3 bases are TGCAGTGTTAAGAAGGCAGGCGAGAGTGGCTACACCTTC.

V usage is TRBV12-5 and J usage is TRBJ2-7; possible D gene TRBD2, 5 bases. The closer fit of TRBJ2-1 to the DNA end suggests the J call may be wrong. The CDR3 length is 14 residues. Germline CDR1 reads LGHNT; CDR2 reads FRNRAP. The CDR3 DNA reads as TGTGCTAGTGGCGTGGGAGCCGGGGTGGATGAGCAGTTCTTC. Amino acid sequence: CASGVGAGVDEQFF.

The V gene is TRBV12-3 or TRBV12-4, the J gene TRBJ2-2; D is unresolved. Trimming shortened V by 8 bases and J by 4 bases, and 2 bases separated the two germline ends. This CDR3 is built from 10 residues. The CDR3 DNA reads TGTGCCAGCGGCACCGGGGAGCTGTTTTTT. Its protein product is CASGTGELFF.

The V call is TRBV15, the J call TRBJ2-5; 7 bases match TRBD1. CDR1 is LNHNV, CDR2 YYDKDF, per germline (reference sequence). The CDR3 spans 18 residues. The V and J ends lost 3 bases and 0 bases, in that order; junction bases with no gene match: 13. The CDR3 DNA reads as TGTGCCACCAGCAGGACTCCGGGACAGCTAAGTCACCAAGAGACCCAGTACTTC. It codes for CATSRTPGQLSHQETQYF.

The chain links TRBV11-2 to TRBJ2-2; 8 positions agree with TRBD2. This CDR3 region has 16 residues. Germline V gene lookup returns CDR1 SGHAT and CDR2 FQNNGV. Trimming at V came to 3 bases and at J to 4 bases, leaving 7 bases not matched to a gene. This CDR3 is CASSLWRGVGTGELFF. In nucleotides, the CDR3 is TGTGCCAGCAGCTTGTGGCGGGGGGTAGGCACCGGGGAGCTGTTTTTT.

The CDR3, as DNA: TGTGCCAGCAGTGAAGCGGGGACGGCTTCCTACGAGCAGTACTTC. Protein: CASSEAGTASYEQYF. The chain carries TRBV6-1 and TRBJ2-7; D is tentatively TRBD1 or TRBD2 (5 bases each). V was clipped by 0 bases and J by 1 base, with 10 bases between them. This CDR3 has 15 amino acids. CDR1 is MNHNS and CDR2 is SASEGT in the germline V gene.

This clonotype appeared a few times. The chain joins TRBV2 to TRBJ1-1, with D uncertain. Deletions cut 10 bases from V and 1 base from J, with 13 bases between. The CDR3 runs 13 residues. CDR1 is SNHLY, CDR2 FYNNEI, per germline. CDR3 in DNA: TGTGCCACCCACCGGGAGGCGAACACTGAAGCTTTCTTT. As protein: CATHREANTEAFF.

This rearrangement joins TRBV10-2 to TRBJ1-2, with D uncertain. Germline V gives CDR1 WSHSY, CDR2 SAAADI. V was clipped by 6 bases and J by 7 bases, with 18 bases between them. The CDR3 loop spans 14 amino acids. The CDR3 coding sequence is TGCGCCAGCAGAAAGGAAGCAGTGGGCTCTGGCTACACCTTC. Translated: CASRKEAVGSGYTF.

The table lists this clonotype with a few counts. The limits of the CDR3 on the DNA are not certain, so only TCRdb's listed CDR3 is given. This CDR3 reads CASSLSVGAGNNGHTF. The chain carries TRBV7-2 and TRBJ1-2; the table's D gene call, TRBD1, was not cross checked with the DNA. Germline V gene sequence: CDR1 SGHTA, CDR2 FQGNSA. The CDR3 length is 16 residues, termini included.

The CDR3 is CASRTLGTGAYEQYF. The CDR3 bases are TGCGCCAGCCGAACCCTTGGGACAGGAGCCTACGAGCAGTACTTC. V usage is TRBV5-1 and J usage is TRBJ2-7; 8 bases map to TRBD1. Germline values: CDR1 SGHRS, CDR2 YFSETQ. J lost 2 bases, V lost 7 bases, and 11 bases had no gene match. This CDR3 comprises 15 residues.

With respect to this clonotype: One end of the junction is discordant with germline, which a read error may explain. The chain recombines TRBV20-1 with TRBJ2-5; D is perhaps TRBD1 or TRBD2 (5 bases each). The J call may be incorrect, as the DNA end agrees better with TRBJ2-1. Germline CDR1 and CDR2: DFQATT and SNEGSKA (reference sequence). This CDR3 has 11 amino acids. CDR3 protein: CGARDRDRQFF. The CDR3 nucleotides read TGCGGTGCTAGAGACCGGGACCGGCAGTTCTTC.

This clonotype was detected only a few times. Sequence at one end of the junction differs from germline and may be a read error. The CDR3 spells CAGSQALAGGDTGELFF. The CDR3 region has the DNA TGCGCCGGCAGCCAAGCTCTAGCGGGGGGGGACACCGGGGAGCTGTTTTTT. The chain combines TRBV4-3 with TRBJ2-2; 12 nucleotides align to TRBD2. CDR3 length: 17 amino acids. CDR1 and CDR2 (germline): LGHNA, YSLEER.